This record looks at one T cell receptor (beta chain) sequence and its context. The antigen remains undetermined. The data were obtained in a study of cytomegalovirus exposure and HLA in healthy donors. Germline CDR1 reads LNHDA; CDR2 reads SQIVND (reference sequence). V lost 3 bases to trimming and J lost 5 bases; unmatched junction nucleotides: 9. The CDR3 spans 15 residues. General study results and limits: Association of a missense DCLRE1C variant with TCR beta V- and J-gene trimming was reported in a later analysis.

Researchers ran the PCR with 60 Vbeta and 13 Jbeta primers. Using immunoSEQ multiplex PCR, the repertoire was profiled, and TCRdb retains in-frame clones only, with some absent. The sample consists of over 95,000 clones, 70% to 80% of them appearing once. This receptor was obtained from a human donor in good health. V and J are TRBV19 and TRBJ1-2, with 7 bases that match TRBD1. Specimen: PBMCs. Here the CDR3 DNA reads TGTGCCAGTAGTATGTCGGACAGGCTGGTTTATGGCTACACCTTC. This gives the protein CASSMSDRLVYGYTF.